This T cell receptor beta chain stems from a study of Graves' ophthalmopathy and Graves' hyperthyroidism. Presentation of ophthalmopathy in the donors involved moderate-to-severe activity, CAS ≥3, NOSPECS ≥4 and a duration under 3 months. The authors amplified TCR beta CDR3 regions from RNA transcripts. The authors performed first-round RT-PCR with HTBI primers and then a second-round multiplex PCR. Using its own MiXCR run on the multiplex PCR reads, TCRdb lists one record per CDR3 protein. This sample yields hundreds of thousands of distinct CDR3 sequences, of which 45% are seen a single time; around half belongs to the top ten. V was clipped by 2 bases and J by 0 bases; unmatched bases: 2. Germline values: CDR1 ENHRY, CDR2 SYGVKD. The CDR3 length is 15 residues. This clonotype was seen only a few times.

Sample: peripheral blood. The sequence was collected from an adult man with Graves' ophthalmopathy. The V call is TRBV10-3, the J call TRBJ2-7, with TRBD2 matching over 9 bases. The DNA of the CDR3 is TGTGCCATCAGTGAGGGTAGCGGGAGCTCCTACGAGCAGTACTTC. Its protein product is CAISEGSGSSYEQYF.